Each of the 11 T cell receptor beta chains below was sequenced from the same sample in a study of blood T cells in healthy people across ages (dated by TCRdb to the mid-2010s). Library preparation was by 5' RACE. Sequencing relied on an Illumina HiSeq 2500. The second PCR ran for about 6 to 11 cycles and used a J-beta primer mix along with a sample-barcoded 5' primer. Using fastp at Q25 and MiXCR, TCRdb reprocessed the public reads and kept productive beta chains. Every entry covers one CDR3 protein and lists the most common genes and DNA from its rows. Here the sample has 790,000 or so distinct CDR3 sequences; approximately 60% occur a single time. The biggest ten clones account for roughly 25% of the sample. Source material: blood. These receptors were taken from a man between 40 and 49 years old in good health.

This clonotype turned up a few times. The V gene is TRBV20-1, the J gene TRBJ2-5; no firm D call. The CDR3 runs 14 residues. The germline gives CDR1 DFQATT, CDR2 SNEGSKA (reference sequence). The V and J ends lost 6 bases and 5 bases respectively, with 19 bases between them. This CDR3 reads CSATSGGEVETQYF. Written as DNA, the CDR3 is TGCAGTGCAACCTCTGGTGGGGAAGTTGAGACCCAGTACTTC.

V gene TRBV10-3 combines with J gene TRBJ1-4; no reliable D call. V lost 6 bases to trimming and J lost 3 bases, with 11 bases between them. Germline CDR1 ENHRY, CDR2 SYGVKD. The CDR3 totals 14 residues. The CDR3 region is CAIRSDHANEKLFF. The CDR3 region has the DNA TGTGCCATCAGGAGTGACCATGCTAATGAAAAACTGTTTTTT.

The chain links TRBV24-1 to TRBJ1-1; D is undetermined. The CDR3 runs to 14 residues. Trimming removed 3 bases from V and 1 base from J, with 8 bases in between. Germline V gene sequence: CDR1 KGHDR, CDR2 SFDVKD. In DNA form, the CDR3 reads TGTGCCACCAGTGATCCTTCAGGGAACACTGAAGCTTTCTTT. Its protein is CATSDPSGNTEAFF.

This clonotype appeared many times. The V and J genes are TRBV4-1 and TRBJ2-7; D not certain. From germline, CDR1 is MGHRA and CDR2 YSYEKL. This CDR3 region has 13 residues. The V end was cut by 3 bases, the J end by 0 bases, with 6 bases between. DNA for the CDR3: TGCGCCAGCAGCCAGACAAGCTCCTACGAGCAGTACTTC. Its protein product is CASSQTSSYEQYF.

This clonotype was seen more than once but under ten times. The chain employs TRBV5-1 and TRBJ1-2, with D tentatively TRBD1 (5 bases). This CDR3 has 17 residues. Germline-derived CDR1 and CDR2 are SGHRS and YFSETQ. V was trimmed by 0 bases and J by 4 bases, leaving 19 bases between them. CDR3 DNA sequence: TGCGCCAGCAGCTTGGGCGGCCAGGGAAGTGCTGGCTATGGCTACACCTTC. Translated, it gives CASSLGGQGSAGYGYTF.

The V gene is TRBV29-1, the J gene TRBJ1-5, with D possibly matching TRBD1 (5 bases). The CDR3 covers 12 residues. Germline CDR1 reads SQVTM; CDR2 reads ANQGSEA. Trimming stripped 4 bases from V and 3 bases from J, with 7 bases between. CDR3 nucleotide sequence: TGCAGCGTTGGGGGGTACAATCAGCCCCAGCATTTT. Encoded protein: CSVGGYNQPQHF. The complete variable domain, with remaining parts taken from reference TRBV29-1 and TRBJ1-5, reads SAVISQKPSRDICQRGTSLTIQCQVDSQVTMMFWYRQQPGQSLTLIATANQGSEATYESGFVIDKFPISRPNLTFSTLTVSNMSPEDSSIYLCSVGGYNQPQHFGDGTRLSIL.

The rearrangement joins TRBV7-9 to TRBJ1-1; D is ambiguous. The V and J ends lost 3 bases and 6 bases respectively, with 11 bases between them. The CDR3 has 13 residues. Germline loops: CDR1 SEHNR, CDR2 FQNEAQ (reference sequence). The CDR3 nucleotides read TGTGCCAGCAGCTTCCCACGGACTTCTGAAGCTTTCTTT. Its translation is CASSFPRTSEAFF.

As concerns this clonotype: A read error may account for a junction end that differs from germline. This rearrangement joins TRBV12-5 to TRBJ2-5; D uncertain. Looked up from germline, CDR1 is LGHNT and CDR2 is FRNRAP. This CDR3 has 11 residues. Here the CDR3 reads CASGSEESQYF. CDR3 sequence (DNA): TGTGCTAGTGGTTCTGAAGAGTCCCAGTACTTC.

The rearrangement links TRBV20-1 to TRBJ1-4; 8 positions agree with TRBD1. V dropped 0 bases and J dropped 5; count of bases not matched to a gene: 5. Germline CDR1 is DFQATT and CDR2 is SNEGSKA (reference sequence). The CDR3 runs to 15 residues. The DNA of the CDR3 is TGCAGTGCTAGAGACCGGACAGGGAGAAATGAAAAACTGTTTTTT. Protein: CSARDRTGRNEKLFF.

The chain combines TRBV10-2 with TRBJ2-7, with 8 bases that match TRBD2. The CDR3 is made up of 13 amino acids. Trimming at V came to 6 bases and at J to 2 bases, leaving 3 bases not matched to a gene. The germline gives CDR1 WSHSY, CDR2 SAAADI. The CDR3 reads CASRELAAYEQYF. DNA of the CDR3: TGCGCCAGCAGGGAACTAGCGGCCTACGAGCAGTACTTC.

CDR3 sequence reads: CATSDALTGGSYNEQFF. The CDR3 DNA reads as TGTGCCACCAGTGATGCTTTGACAGGGGGCTCCTACAATGAGCAGTTCTTC. The V gene is TRBV24-1, the J gene TRBJ2-1, with TRBD1 matching over 9 bases. V trimming: 3 bases; J trimming: 0 bases; junction bases outside the gene matches: 5. There are 17 residues in the CDR3. Germline-derived CDR1 and CDR2 are KGHDR and SFDVKD.